The 7 T cell receptor beta chains below come from one sample, sequenced in a study of blood T cell repertoires in COVID-19. Clones were sequenced by immunoSEQ multiplex PCR, and TCRdb holds only the in-frame ones, with some missing. The sample includes about 270,000 clones, approximately 86% seen only once; the top ten take less than 4%. The sequenced sample was peripheral blood. These receptors all come from a woman younger than 35 with acute or convalescent COVID-19.

In its sample, this clone was seen a few times. This chain links TRBV10-3 with TRBJ1-1, with D possibly being TRBD1 (5 bases). Germline V gene sequence: CDR1 ENHRY, CDR2 SYGVKD. Trimming left V 4 bases short and J 5 bases short, with 11 bases between. This CDR3 spans 13 amino acids. CDR3 bases: TGTGCCATCAGTGTCAGGGAAGATACTGAAGCTTTCTTT. Amino acids: CAISVREDTEAFF.

The rearrangement joins TRBV28 to TRBJ1-5; 11 bases map to TRBD1. CDR1 is MDHEN, CDR2 SYDVKM, per germline. Trimming at V came to 5 bases and at J to 6 bases, leaving 15 bases not matched to a gene. The CDR3 spans 18 residues. CDR3 protein: CASSPSYIGQGARQPQHF. CDR3 nucleotide sequence: TGTGCCAGCAGTCCATCTTATATTGGACAGGGGGCTCGTCAGCCCCAGCATTTT.

The rearrangement uses TRBV12-2 and TRBJ1-2; TRBD1, as called in the table, went unchecked against the DNA. TRBV12-2 is annotated as a pseudogene. CDR3 length: 14 amino acids. The CDR3 here is CASPPVRVYYGYTF. CDR3 DNA: TGTGCAAGTCCGCCGGTCAGGGTTTACTATGGCTACACCTTC.

The rearrangement links TRBV16 to TRBJ2-5; 8 positions match TRBD1. The V gene end was trimmed by 3 bases and the J gene end by 13 bases; junction bases not matched to a gene: 7. The CDR3 length is 12 residues. From germline, CDR1 is KGHSY and CDR2 FQNENV. CDR3 residues: CASSQTGDPWYF. The CDR3, as DNA: TGTGCCAGCAGCCAGACAGGGGACCCTTGGTACTTC.

This clone appeared many times. The rearrangement links TRBV28 to TRBJ2-1; TRBD2 matches 10 bases. The CDR3 runs to 15 residues. The germline V gene has CDR1 MDHEN and CDR2 SYDVKM. The ends lost 4 bases at V and 3 bases at J; junction bases unmatched: 3. The CDR3 bases are TGTGCCAGCAGTTCGATAGCGGGAGGCTACAATGAGCAGTTCTTC. It specifies CASSSIAGGYNEQFF.

The rearrangement links TRBV4-3 to TRBJ2-6; D is possibly TRBD1 (5 bases). CDR1 and CDR2 from the germline V gene are LGHNA and YSLEER. Deletions cut 10 bases from V and 0 bases from J, with 13 bases between. The CDR3 sequence is 15 residues long. The CDR3 sequence is CAKERQCSGANVLTF. The DNA of the CDR3 is TGCGCCAAAGAGAGACAGTGCTCTGGGGCCAACGTCCTGACTTTC.

This clone came up once. The chain links TRBV3-1 (or the pseudogene TRBV3-2) to TRBJ2-2, with D possibly matching TRBD2 (6 bases). V shed 5 bases and J shed 6 bases, with 13 bases lying between them. The CDR3 runs 14 residues. In germline, CDR1 is LGHDT, CDR2 YNNKEL (reference sequence). DNA for the CDR3: TGTGCCAGCAGCAACCAAGCGGGTTCCGGGGAGCTGTTTTTT. As protein: CASSNQAGSGELFF.